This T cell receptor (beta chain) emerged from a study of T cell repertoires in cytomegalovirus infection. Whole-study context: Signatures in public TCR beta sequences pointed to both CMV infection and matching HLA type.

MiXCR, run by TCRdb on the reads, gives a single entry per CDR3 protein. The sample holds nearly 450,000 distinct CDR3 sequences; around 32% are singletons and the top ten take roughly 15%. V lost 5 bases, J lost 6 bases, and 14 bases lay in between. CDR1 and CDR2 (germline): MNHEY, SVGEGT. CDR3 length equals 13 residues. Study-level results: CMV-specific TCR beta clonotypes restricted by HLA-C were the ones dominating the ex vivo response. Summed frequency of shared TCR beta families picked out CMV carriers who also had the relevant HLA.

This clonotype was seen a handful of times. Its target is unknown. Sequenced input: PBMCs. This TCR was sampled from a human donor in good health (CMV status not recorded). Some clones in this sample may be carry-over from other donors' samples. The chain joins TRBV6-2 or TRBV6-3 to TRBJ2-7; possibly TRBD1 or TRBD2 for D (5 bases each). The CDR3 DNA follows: TGTGCCAGCAGTGGACCCGGGACGGTCGAGCAGTACTTC. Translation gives CASSGPGTVEQYF.